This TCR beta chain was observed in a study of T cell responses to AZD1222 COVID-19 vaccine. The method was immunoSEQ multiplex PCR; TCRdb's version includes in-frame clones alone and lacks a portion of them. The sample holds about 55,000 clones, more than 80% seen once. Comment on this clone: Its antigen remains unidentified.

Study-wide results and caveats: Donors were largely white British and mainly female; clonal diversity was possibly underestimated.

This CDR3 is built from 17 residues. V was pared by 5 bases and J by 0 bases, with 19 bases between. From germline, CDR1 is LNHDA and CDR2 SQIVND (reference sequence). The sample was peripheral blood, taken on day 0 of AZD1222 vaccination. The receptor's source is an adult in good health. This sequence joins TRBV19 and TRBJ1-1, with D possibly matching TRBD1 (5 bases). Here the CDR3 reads CASSSRTGRLMNTEAFF. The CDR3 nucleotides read TGTGCCAGTAGTTCCCGCACAGGACGGCTGATGAACACTGAAGCTTTCTTT.